This TCR beta chain was retrieved from a study of T-cell memory formation after mild COVID-19 (dated by TCRdb to the early 2020s). In terms of the full investigation: TCR sequence clusters from the two donors were found to be largely donor specific. In a couple of donors, T-cell clones that expanded and contracted after mild COVID-19 were followed by sequencing TCRalpha and TCRbeta repertoires longitudinally. Two young, previously healthy adult volunteers, one female and one male, were included in the cohort. Findings and caveats that apply to the study as a whole: From day 15 to 85, contracting clones showed balanced CD4/CD8 phenotypes, whereas a second wave of clones that expanded from day 15 to 37 leaned towards CD4+. Contracting CD4+ clones were located mainly in the CM and EM memory subsets, whereas CD8+ clones were found to be enriched in EMRA. The detection of some responding clones in pre-infection memory suggests that pre-existing cross-reactive memory T cells joined the SARS-CoV-2 response. The study included only a couple of mild cases, and larger cohorts that include severe cases with pre-infection samples were judged to be necessary. SARS-CoV-2 specificity was not confirmed for the second-wave clones peaking on day 37.

This clonotype has a handful of counts. Its antigen is still unknown. No much larger clonotype is one base removed from it; base qualities were not supplied. PBMCs were isolated by Ficoll-Paque density gradient centrifugation. The listed sequencing device is Illumina NovaSeq 6000. Using 5'RACE with constant-segment primers, TCRalpha and TCRbeta cDNA libraries were constructed, with sample barcodes and unique molecular identifiers added in the process. Trizol reagent was used to extract RNA from every sample. Library amplification was performed in two PCR steps, and a second sample barcode and Illumina TruSeq adapters were introduced in the second step. Libraries were sequenced on an Illumina NovaSeq with 2 x 150 bp paired-end reads. For the original study's pipeline: Demultiplexing of reads and collapsing into UMI-guided consensus sequences were performed with migec v1.2.7. Using mixcr v2.1.11, UMI consensuses were aligned to TRA and TRB V and J templates and then assembled into clonotypes. Clonotypes were classified as expanded or contracted when called significant by both edgeR and NoisET, with noise models trained on biological replicates. For edgeR calls, a false discovery rate-adjusted p below 0.01 and a log2 fold-change threshold of 1 were applied. As an exploratory analysis of dynamics, PCA with hierarchical clustering was applied to max-normalized trajectories of the 1000 most abundant clonotypes. Separately sequenced CD4+ and CD8+ repertoires were used to assign a CD4 or CD8 phenotype to each responding clone. TCRdb handled the public reads itself, with Q25 trimming in fastp and clone calling in MiXCR, and kept productive beta chains. Each record represents a unique CDR3 protein, reported with the most common genes and DNA among its rows. TCRdb, not the original authors, processed these V and J calls. The sample contains more than 400,000 distinct CDR3 sequences, around a sixth of them found a single time. The ten top clones hold roughly 12% of the sample.

This sequence originates from an adult woman who had mild COVID-19 (a few samples of this study predate the infection). The sample titles of this study are shuffled in the database, so cell type and time point are left out; the donor was told from shared clones. Source material: PBMCs or a T cell subset sorted from them (not recorded which).

The DNA sequence is TGCGCCAGCAGCCAAGGGCTGGGTAACCAAGAGACCCAGTACTTC. This sequence encodes CASSQGLGNQETQYF. Recombination connected TRBV4-1 to TRBJ2-5, with no confidently assigned D gene. The junction shows trimming of 1 base on V and 0 bases on J, plus 9 bases between the germline ends. Reading the germline V gene gives CDR1 MGHRA and CDR2 YSYEKL. From its cysteine to its phenylalanine, the CDR3 spans 15 amino acids. Only the CDR3 DNA is retained, 45 bases long and in frame from the first base.